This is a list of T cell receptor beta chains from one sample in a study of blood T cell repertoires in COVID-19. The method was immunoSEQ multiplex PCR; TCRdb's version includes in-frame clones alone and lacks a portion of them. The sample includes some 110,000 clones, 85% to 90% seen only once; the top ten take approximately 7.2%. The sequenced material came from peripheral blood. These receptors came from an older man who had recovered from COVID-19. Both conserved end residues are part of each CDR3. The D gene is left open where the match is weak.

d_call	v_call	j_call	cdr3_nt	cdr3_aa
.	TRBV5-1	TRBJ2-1	TGCGCCAGCAGCTTGGGCGGGATGGACTCCTACAATGAGCAGTTCTTC	CASSLGGMDSYNEQFF
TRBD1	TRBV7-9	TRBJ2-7	TGTGCCAGCAGCTTCGACAGGGGGCGTCCCTACGAGCAGTACTTC	CASSFDRGRPYEQYF
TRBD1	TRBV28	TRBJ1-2	TGTGCCAGCAGCCCAGGGGGGGACAGGGAATATGGCTACACCTTC	CASSPGGDREYGYTF
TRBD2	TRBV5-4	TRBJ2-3	TGTGCCAGCAGCCCCGGGACTAGCGGCACAGATACGCAGTATTTT	CASSPGTSGTDTQYF
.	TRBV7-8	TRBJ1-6	TGTGCCAGCAGCCTCAACCTTCCGGGGGGAAGCTATAATTCACCCCTCCACTTT	CASSLNLPGGSYNSPLHF
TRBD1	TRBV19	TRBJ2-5	TGTGCCAGTAGTTCTGGACAGGTGCGAACGGAGACCCAGTACTTC	CASSSGQVRTETQYF
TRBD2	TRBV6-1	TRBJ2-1	TGTGCCAGCAGTGCTCGGTATAGCGGGAGCAGGTACAATGAGCAGTTCTTC	CASSARYSGSRYNEQFF
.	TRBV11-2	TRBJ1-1	TGTGCCAGCAGCCCCTACCGGGAATCATTCTTT	CASSPYRESFF
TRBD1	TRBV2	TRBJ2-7	TGTGCCAGCAGGAAGACAGGGGGGCAAGACGAGCAGTACTTC	CASRKTGGQDEQYF
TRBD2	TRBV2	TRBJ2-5	TGTGCCAGCAGAATTAGCGGGGGGCCGCAAGAGACCCAGTACTTC	CASRISGGPQETQYF
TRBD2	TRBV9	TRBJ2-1	TGTGCCAGCAGCTCCAGGACTAGCGGCAATGAGCAGTTCTTC	CASSSRTSGNEQFF
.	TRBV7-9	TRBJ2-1	TGTGCCAGCAGGGGGGACAATGATGGTAGAAATGAGCAGTTCTTC	CASRGDNDGRNEQFF
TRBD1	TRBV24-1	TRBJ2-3	TGTGCCACCAGCTCCTGGCGCCTAGACAGGGGGGCAACCACAGATACGCAGTATTTT	CATSSWRLDRGATTDTQYF
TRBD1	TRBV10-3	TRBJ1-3	TGTGCCATCAGGGGGACAGGGGTAGGAAGAGGAAACACCATATATTTT	CAIRGTGVGRGNTIYF
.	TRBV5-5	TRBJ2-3	TGTGCCAGCAGCTTGCCGGTTAGCACAGATACGCAGTATTTT	CASSLPVSTDTQYF
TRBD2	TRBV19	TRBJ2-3	TGTGCCAGTAGTGAACCGGCAGCGGGAAGCACAGATACGCAGTATTTT	CASSEPAAGSTDTQYF